One sample yielded the 18 T cell receptor beta chains listed below, sequenced in a study of blood T cell repertoires in COVID-19. Method: immunoSEQ multiplex PCR; TCRdb's copy keeps in-frame clones and lacks some. The sample consists of fewer than 350,000 clones, less than 90% of them appearing once. Sequenced material: peripheral blood. The receptors derive from a woman aged 30 to 39 with COVID-19, enrolled during active disease.

V is TRBV7-9 and J is TRBJ2-2, with 11 bases matching TRBD2. J lost 1 base, V lost 6 bases, and 4 bases had no gene match. The CDR3 length is 16 residues. CDR1 and CDR2 (germline): SEHNR, FQNEAQ (reference sequence). CDR3 nucleotide sequence: TGTGCCAGCAGAAGACTAGCGGGGTTGAACACCGGGGAGCTGTTTTTT. It encodes CASRRLAGLNTGELFF.

This clone was detected once. The V call is TRBV7-6, the J call TRBJ2-5; unclear D gene. The CDR3 runs 13 residues. V dropped 5 bases and J dropped 2 bases, with 9 bases sitting between them. Germline lookup yields CDR1 SGHVS and CDR2 FNYEAQ. The CDR3 DNA sequence: TGTGCCAGCAGCAACTTTGCTCAAGAGACCCAGTACTTC. Translating gives CASSNFAQETQYF.

The chain joins TRBV19 to TRBJ1-2; D is undetermined. CDR3 length equals 14 residues. Germline-derived CDR1 and CDR2 are LNHDA and SQIVND (reference sequence). The V end lost 2 bases, the J end lost 7 bases, and 14 bases lay between the germline ends. CDR3 amino acids: CASSIPAGRAGYTF. As DNA, the CDR3 is TGTGCCAGTAGTATACCCGCCGGGAGGGCTGGCTACACCTTC.

J is TRBJ2-7 and V is TRBV27, with 10 nucleotides matching TRBD2. This CDR3 is 14 amino acids long. The V segment lost 6 bases and the J segment 4 bases; nucleotides outside the gene matches: 6. Germline lookup yields CDR1 MNHEY and CDR2 SMNVEV (reference sequence). CDR3 nucleotide sequence: TGTGCCAGCAGAATTCAGACTAGCGGGTACGAGCAGTACTTC. The encoded protein is CASRIQTSGYEQYF.

The genes are TRBV27 and TRBJ2-4, with 11 bases aligning to TRBD2. The CDR3 consists of 19 residues. Germline loops: CDR1 MNHEY, CDR2 SMNVEV (reference sequence). J gave up 0 bases and V 5 bases, and 12 bases lay outside the gene matches. The CDR3 sequence is CASSPLVAGGLLAKNIQYF. CDR3 in DNA: TGTGCCAGCAGTCCCCTGGTAGCGGGGGGGCTCTTAGCCAAAAACATTCAGTACTTC.

The chain links TRBV5-1 to TRBJ2-7, with 15 bases lining up with TRBD2. Germline V gene lookup returns CDR1 SGHRS and CDR2 YFSETQ. This CDR3 contains 15 residues. The V and J ends lost 4 bases and 6 bases, in that order; junction bases with no gene match: 5. The CDR3 DNA reads TGCGCCAGCAGCCGGACTAGCGGGGGGGCCAGCGAGCAGTACTTC. Translating gives CASSRTSGGASEQYF.

The chain has TRBV3-1 (or the pseudogene TRBV3-2) and TRBJ2-3; D is perhaps TRBD2 (6 bases). V was trimmed by 1 base and J by 2 bases, leaving 13 bases between them. In germline, CDR1 is LGHDT, CDR2 YNNKEL (reference sequence). The CDR3 has 16 amino acids. This chain's CDR3 is CASSQGRGVNTDTQYF. The CDR3 region has the DNA TGTGCCAGCAGCCAAGGGCGCGGGGTAAACACAGATACGCAGTATTTT.

This sequence joins TRBV9 and TRBJ1-3; D uncertain. The V end was cut by 1 base, the J end by 0 bases, with 14 bases between. CDR1 is SGDLS, CDR2 YYNGEE, per germline. This CDR3 has 17 amino acids. CDR3 DNA: TGTGCCAGCAGCGTACGAGACACGTTGAGCTCTGGAAACACCATATATTTT. Translation: CASSVRDTLSSGNTIYF.

This chain joins TRBV6-1 and TRBJ2-7; 12 nucleotides line up with TRBD1. From germline, CDR1 is MNHNS and CDR2 SASEGT. V shed 3 bases, J shed 3 bases, and the junction held 6 bases outside the gene matches. The CDR3 has 16 residues. The CDR3 is CASSDRDRGPYYEQYF. The CDR3 nucleotides are TGTGCCAGCAGTGACCGGGACAGGGGGCCGTACTACGAGCAGTACTTC.

The chain employs TRBV10-3 and TRBJ1-2; 7 nucleotides line up with TRBD1. The CDR3 contains 14 residues. V lost 11 bases and J lost 2; bases outside the gene matches: 11. The germline CDR1 and CDR2 sequences are ENHRY and SYGVKD. CDR3 residues: CASLRGQLNYGYTF. In DNA, the CDR3 is TGTGCCTCGCTAAGGGGACAGCTAAACTATGGCTACACCTTC.

The rearrangement joins TRBV7-4 to TRBJ1-1, with D possibly TRBD1 on 6 matching bases. The CDR3 spans 17 residues. The germline CDR1 and CDR2 sequences are SGHVT and SQSDAQ. Trimming took 6 bases from V and 0 from J, leaving 20 bases between them. The CDR3 protein is CASRRGRTASLNTEAFF. CDR3 coding DNA: TGTGCCAGCAGAAGAGGTCGGACAGCCAGTTTGAACACTGAAGCTTTCTTT.

This chain joins TRBV4-2 and TRBJ2-7, with unresolved D. Germline V gives CDR1 LGHNA, CDR2 YNFKEQ. Trimming shortened V by 3 bases and J by 7 bases, and 16 bases separated the two germline ends. This CDR3 comprises 14 residues. The CDR3, as DNA: TGTGCCAGCAGCCATCCCCGCTTGTCGCGTGAGCAGTACTTC. It specifies CASSHPRLSREQYF.

In this sample, this clone turned up once. The chain links TRBV4-1 to TRBJ2-7; D possibly corresponds to TRBD1 (6 bases). V was shortened by 4 bases and J by 3 bases, with 10 bases between the two germline ends. The CDR3 is made up of 13 amino acids. The germline CDR1 and CDR2 sequences are MGHRA and YSYEKL. The CDR3 region is CASSLTGNYEQYF. CDR3 sequence (DNA): TGCGCCAGCAGCCTCACAGGGAACTACGAGCAGTACTTC.

The V call is TRBV7-2, the J call TRBJ1-1, with D hard to call. The CDR3 spans 12 residues. V was shortened by 1 base and J by 10 bases, with 10 bases between the two germline ends. Looked up from germline, CDR1 is SGHTA and CDR2 is FQGNSA. In DNA, the CDR3 is TGTGCCAGCAGCTTAGGTCCGCGTGGAGCTTTCTTT. It codes for CASSLGPRGAFF.

This sequence joins TRBV2 and TRBJ1-1, with D unresolved. V lost 7 bases and J lost 7, with 16 bases in between. CDR3 length equals 13 residues. Germline V lookup: CDR1 SNHLY, CDR2 FYNNEI. The CDR3 region has the DNA TGTGCCAGCACCACGGACTTGAACTTTGAAGCTTTCTTT. Translating gives CASTTDLNFEAFF.

The count of this clone is one. The chain links TRBV6-2 or TRBV6-3 to TRBJ1-6; D not certain. CDR1 is MNHEY, CDR2 SVGEGT, per germline. This CDR3 is built from 15 residues. V lost 6 bases to trimming and J lost 0 bases, with 9 bases between them. The CDR3 coding sequence is TGTGCCAGCAGCCGCACGAGCTCCTATAATTCACCCCTCCACTTT. Residues: CASSRTSSYNSPLHF.

The gene calls are TRBV30 and TRBJ1-5, with 7 bases aligning to TRBD1. V shed 3 bases, J shed 2 bases, and the junction held 1 base outside the gene matches. This CDR3 is 13 amino acids long. The germline gives CDR1 GTSNPN, CDR2 SVGIG (reference sequence). The CDR3 here is CAWSGQGNQPQHF. The CDR3, as DNA: TGTGCCTGGAGCGGACAGGGCAATCAGCCCCAGCATTTT.

The chain couples TRBV6-5 to TRBJ2-7; possibly TRBD1 for D (5 bases). Germline loops: CDR1 MNHEY, CDR2 SVGAGI. This CDR3 has 14 residues. Trimming cost V 6 bases and J 2 bases, with 14 bases left between them. The DNA for the CDR3 is TGTGCCAGCAGCCAAAGGGGCGAAGCCTACGAGCAGTACTTC. Translated, it gives CASSQRGEAYEQYF.